A single sample is the source of the 15 T cell receptor beta chains below, sequenced in a study of blood T cell repertoires in COVID-19. Clones were sequenced by immunoSEQ multiplex PCR, and TCRdb holds only the in-frame ones, with some missing. Of more than 35,000 clones listed, about four fifths were seen once; the top ten hold 38%. The sequenced sample was peripheral blood. The receptors shown here come from a man older than 75 with active or convalescent COVID-19.

The chain uses TRBV5-1 and TRBJ2-2; 11 nucleotides line up with TRBD2. The CDR3 contains 14 residues. The germline V gene encodes CDR1 SGHRS and CDR2 YFSETQ. V dropped 3 bases and J dropped 7; count of bases not matched to a gene: 2. CDR3 sequence (DNA): TGCGCCAGCAGCTCACTAGCGGGAGACGGGGAGCTGTTTTTT. This gives the protein CASSSLAGDGELFF.

The chain combines TRBV7-6 with TRBJ2-1, with 11 bases aligning to TRBD2. The CDR3 is 21 residues long. The V segment lost 6 bases and the J segment 8 bases; nucleotides outside the gene matches: 27. Germline loops: CDR1 SGHVS, CDR2 FNYEAQ. The chain's CDR3 is CASSVAGAGTSGRIPTYEQFF. The CDR3, as DNA: TGTGCCAGCAGTGTAGCGGGCGCGGGAACTAGCGGGAGAATTCCAACCTATGAGCAGTTCTTC.

The chain links TRBV6-5 to TRBJ1-1; 8 bases align to TRBD1. The CDR3 spans 15 residues. J was trimmed by 0 bases and V by 5 bases; bases with no gene match: 5. Germline assignment: CDR1 MNHEY and CDR2 SVGAGI. CDR3 sequence (DNA): TGTGCCAGCAGTAAACCGGGACAGGTGAACACTGAAGCTTTCTTT. Translation gives CASSKPGQVNTEAFF.

The chain joins TRBV12-3 or TRBV12-4 to TRBJ1-3; 9 nucleotides align to TRBD1. The V gene end was trimmed by 6 bases and the J gene end by 5 bases; junction bases not matched to a gene: 2. CDR3 size: 13 residues. CDR3 in amino acids: CASRGTGRNTIYF. The CDR3 DNA sequence: TGTGCCAGCAGAGGGACAGGGAGAAACACCATATATTTT.

The count of this clone is one. The chain carries TRBV19 and TRBJ2-4, with 9 bases that match TRBD2. The junction had 7 bases not matched to a gene; V was cut back by 7 bases and J by 0 bases. There are 16 residues in the CDR3. The germline V gene has CDR1 LNHDA and CDR2 SQIVND (reference sequence). In DNA form, the CDR3 reads TGTGCCAGTACCCAACTAGCGGGTCTAGCCAAAAACATTCAGTACTTC. Protein product: CASTQLAGLAKNIQYF.

The chain links TRBV19 to TRBJ1-1; 9 nucleotides match TRBD1. Germline trimming cut 6 bases from V and 0 bases from J; bases unmatched to any gene: 8. Germline CDR1 LNHDA, CDR2 SQIVND (reference sequence). The CDR3 sequence is 16 residues long. The CDR3 coding sequence is TGTGCCAGTAGGCCGGGACAGGGAGGGATGAACACTGAAGCTTTCTTT. Translation gives CASRPGQGGMNTEAFF.

The chain links TRBV4-1 to TRBJ1-1; weak D call: TRBD1 (5 bases). The CDR3 is 15 amino acids. V lost 4 bases, J lost 3 bases, and 15 bases lay in between. Per germline, CDR1 MGHRA and CDR2 YSYEKL. CDR3 nucleotides: TGCGCCAGCAGCCCCCCCCCGGGGGACTACACTGAAGCTTTCTTT. Translated: CASSPPPGDYTEAFF.

V gene TRBV27 combines with J gene TRBJ1-2; a weak D match, TRBD1 (5 bases). This CDR3 spans 15 amino acids. Trimming removed 5 bases at V and 9 bases at J, with 22 bases between. Germline values: CDR1 MNHEY, CDR2 SMNVEV (reference sequence). The CDR3, as DNA: TGTGCCAGCAGTGAAATGGACAAGGGTACAAAGAGCTACACCTTC. This sequence encodes CASSEMDKGTKSYTF.

The J gene is TRBJ1-2, the V gene TRBV9; D perhaps matches TRBD1 (6 bases). The CDR3 is 15 residues long. The ends were cut back, 4 bases at V and 1 base at J, with 14 bases in the middle. The germline V gene has CDR1 SGDLS and CDR2 YYNGEE. The CDR3 nucleotides are TGTGCCAGCAGCCCTTTTGAGGACAGTAACTATGGCTACACCTTC. Protein: CASSPFEDSNYGYTF.

This clone has just a few counts. The gene calls are TRBV9 and TRBJ2-7; the match to TRBD1 covers 11 bases. CDR1 SGDLS and CDR2 YYNGEE come from the germline V gene. The length of the CDR3 is 13 residues. The V and J ends lost 9 bases and 4 bases, in that order; junction bases with no gene match: 6. The CDR3 region has the DNA TGTGCCACCTTCGGACAGGGGGCTTACGAGCAGTACTTC. Residues: CATFGQGAYEQYF.

This clone was observed a few times. The chain recombines TRBV9 with TRBJ2-2, with 7 nucleotides matching TRBD1. The germline CDR1 and CDR2 sequences are SGDLS and YYNGEE. The trim removed 3 bases at V and 7 bases at J, leaving 9 bases unmatched. The CDR3 spans 15 residues. The CDR3 is CASSARGQVFGELFF. DNA for the CDR3: TGTGCCAGCAGCGCCCGCGGACAGGTTTTCGGGGAGCTGTTTTTT.

This clone is categorized as hyperexpanded. This chain connects TRBV7-2 to TRBJ1-4, with unresolved D. Trimming removed 5 bases at V and 0 bases at J, with 19 bases between. The CDR3 extends over 18 amino acids. Germline assignment: CDR1 SGHTA and CDR2 FQGNSA. CDR3 loop: CASSNRRNDRATNEKLFF. CDR3 nucleotide sequence: TGTGCCAGCAGCAACCGGAGAAACGATCGTGCAACTAATGAAAAACTGTTTTTT.

This clone is a singleton in its sample. The V call is TRBV6-1, the J call TRBJ2-7; TRBD2 aligns across 11 bases. The germline CDR1 and CDR2 sequences are MNHNS and SASEGT. CDR3 size: 17 residues. V shed 4 bases and J 0 bases; nucleotides not matched to a gene: 8. This CDR3 reads CASSAHLAGGSSYEQYF. The CDR3 region has the DNA TGTGCCAGCAGTGCCCATCTAGCGGGGGGATCCTCCTACGAGCAGTACTTC.

The rearrangement uses TRBV15 and TRBJ2-3, with 10 bases lining up with TRBD2. Germline CDR1 LNHNV, CDR2 YYDKDF (reference sequence). The CDR3 spans 16 residues. Trimming cost V 5 bases and J 7 bases; bases outside gene matches: 12. The CDR3 reads CATSGPLAGIRNTQYF. The CDR3 DNA follows: TGTGCCACCAGCGGCCCACTAGCGGGGATTCGGAATACGCAGTATTTT.

The chain employs TRBV7-2 and TRBJ1-1; 9 nucleotides align to TRBD1. Germline assignment: CDR1 SGHTA and CDR2 FQGNSA. The junction had 3 bases not matched to a gene; V was cut back by 2 bases and J by 5 bases. This CDR3 region has 14 residues. The CDR3 protein is CASSLRQGGTEAFF. In DNA form, the CDR3 reads TGTGCCAGCAGCTTACGACAGGGGGGAACTGAAGCTTTCTTT.